This section outlines one T cell receptor beta chain sequence together with its context. This sample is drawn from a study of blood T cell repertoires in COVID-19. Study information: T cells, B-cell-depleted T cells, or PBMCs supplied cDNA or gDNA.

Study processing details: Amplification of reference gene primers was used by the study to estimate nucleated cell counts. Data came from immunoSEQ multiplex PCR; TCRdb stores just in-frame clones and leaves some out. That table gives V, J and clone size, and the DNA gave D and trimming. The sample records roughly 200,000 clones, roughly 90% being singletons. Losses at the gene ends were 3 bases for V and 2 bases for J; bases not matched to a gene: 4. Germline V gene data show CDR1 as SGHKS and CDR2 as YYEKEE (reference sequence). This CDR3 is built from 15 residues. This chain links TRBV5-5 with TRBJ2-1, with TRBD1 identical over 8 bases. Material: peripheral blood. The TCR originated in a man in his fifties with acute or convalescent COVID-19. CDR3: CASSYQGAAYNEQFF. The CDR3 DNA reads as TGTGCCAGCAGCTATCAGGGGGCGGCCTACAATGAGCAGTTCTTC.